This is a list of T cell receptor beta chains from one sample in a study of blood T cell repertoires in COVID-19. TCRdb's table, derived via immunoSEQ multiplex PCR, lists solely in-frame clones and lacks some. In the table there are approximately 240,000 clones, less than 90% of which are singletons. Sequencing was performed on peripheral blood. The receptors were gathered from a woman older than 75 with active or convalescent COVID-19. Both conserved end residues are part of each CDR3. D genes are given only for firm matches. Size values are once, few and many counts, or a class for expanded clones, and some rows have none.

V gene	clone size	D gene	J gene	CDR3 length	CDR3 DNA	CDR3 protein
TRBV18	few	NA	TRBJ1-1	15	TGTGCCAGCTCACCATCCTCAGGGGTACGGACTGAAGCTTTCTTT	CASSPSSGVRTEAFF
TRBV6-6	NA	NA	TRBJ1-2	13	TGTGCCAGCACCTACGGAGGGGTTGGCGGCTACACCTTC	CASTYGGVGGYTF
TRBV21-1	NA	NA	TRBJ1-2	16	TGTGCCAGCAGCCGACTTACTTCCCGAAGTGGGTACGGCTACACCTTC	CASSRLTSRSGYGYTF
TRBV6-2/TRBV6-3	NA	NA	TRBJ1-2	15	TGTGCCAGCAGTGCTTCCCGGACAACCATCTATGGCTACACCTTC	CASSASRTTIYGYTF
TRBV5-6	NA	TRBD1	TRBJ2-7	16	TGTGCCAGCAGCCGCCCATACAGGGGGCGGGACTACGAGCAGTACTTC	CASSRPYRGRDYEQYF
TRBV19	NA	NA	TRBJ2-7	15	TGTGCCAGTAAAGCTGGGGCCAGGGGCTCCTACGAGCAGTACTTC	CASKAGARGSYEQYF
TRBV19	NA	NA	TRBJ2-1	14	TGTGCCAGCGCCAGGAGGGGGCAGTACAATGAGCAGTTCTTC	CASARRGQYNEQFF
TRBV19	NA	TRBD1	TRBJ1-1	15	TGTGCCAGTAGTCGGCAGGGGGGTTTGGACACTGAAGCTTTCTTT	CASSRQGGLDTEAFF
TRBV7-2	few	TRBD1	TRBJ1-4	16	TGTGCCAGCAGCTTTGGGACAGCCGCAACTAATGAAAAACTGTTTTTT	CASSFGTAATNEKLFF
TRBV4-3	NA	NA	TRBJ2-5	14	TGCGCCAGCAGCCAAGAGCGGGACAGCCGGGTCCAGTACTTC	CASSQERDSRVQYF
TRBV24-1	NA	TRBD1	TRBJ1-2	15	TGTGCCACCAGTCCCTCCGACAGGGGGGGATATGGCTACACCTTC	CATSPSDRGGYGYTF
TRBV9	NA	TRBD2	TRBJ2-7	15	TGTGCCAGCAGCTTAGCGGGAGCGGAATCCTACGAGCAGTACTTC	CASSLAGAESYEQYF
TRBV29-1	NA	NA	TRBJ2-1	11	TGCAGCGTCTGGGGGGACAATGAGCAGTTCTTC	CSVWGDNEQFF
TRBV7-9	NA	TRBD1	TRBJ1-1	14	TGTGCCAGCAACCGGGACAGGGGGAACACTGAAGCTTTCTTT	CASNRDRGNTEAFF
TRBV18	NA	NA	TRBJ1-3	15	TGTGCCAGCTCACCACCAGAGTCCGGTGGAAACACCATATATTTT	CASSPPESGGNTIYF
TRBV2	NA	TRBD1	TRBJ1-6	14	TGTGCCAGCAGACCAGGGGGGTCTCATTCACCCCTCCACTTT	CASRPGGSHSPLHF
TRBV7-3	NA	NA	TRBJ2-7	14	TGTGCCAGCAGCGCCACCAGCGATTCCTACGAGCAGTACTTC	CASSATSDSYEQYF
TRBV5-1	NA	NA	TRBJ1-1	12	TGCGCCAGCAGTGTGACGGGGACTGAAGCTTTCTTT	CASSVTGTEAFF
TRBV19	few	TRBD1	TRBJ2-7	15	TGTGCCAGTAGTCCCCGGACAGGAGTTAACTACGAGCAGTACTTC	CASSPRTGVNYEQYF
TRBV19	NA	TRBD1	TRBJ1-5	15	TGTGCCAGTAGTATCCTGGGACAGAAAAGTCAGCCCCAGCATTTT	CASSILGQKSQPQHF
TRBV4-1	NA	TRBD1	TRBJ1-3	16	TGCGCCAGCAGCCAAGACACAGGGGGCGCCGGAAACACCATATATTTT	CASSQDTGGAGNTIYF
TRBV7-3	NA	TRBD1	TRBJ2-3	16	TGTGCCAGCAGCCCCGCGTTAGGGACAGGTCAAGATACGCAGTATTTT	CASSPALGTGQDTQYF
TRBV7-3	NA	TRBD1	TRBJ1-2	13	TGTGCCAGCAGTCGGGACAGGGACTATGGCTACACCTTC	CASSRDRDYGYTF
TRBV4-1	NA	NA	TRBJ1-2	15	TGCGCCAGCAGCCAATTTCGGACAACTAACTATGGCTACACCTTC	CASSQFRTTNYGYTF
TRBV7-2	NA	NA	TRBJ1-6	12	TGTGCCAGCACCTCCCCCGGGGGGACCCTCCACTTT	CASTSPGGTLHF
TRBV5-4	NA	TRBD2	TRBJ2-5	15	TGTGCCAGCAGCGAACAGCGCGGGGGAAAAGAGACCCAGTACTTC	CASSEQRGGKETQYF
TRBV27	few	NA	TRBJ2-7	14	TGTGCCAGCAGTTTACGCAGGGACTCCTACGAGCAGTACTTC	CASSLRRDSYEQYF
TRBV5-8	NA	TRBD1	TRBJ1-1	13	TGTGCCAGCAGCTTTGTCGGGACAGACAGAGCTTTCTTT	CASSFVGTDRAFF
TRBV28	NA	TRBD1	TRBJ2-7	14	TGTGCCAGCAGTGTATGGGACAGGGTTCTCGAGCAGTACTTC	CASSVWDRVLEQYF
TRBV18	NA	TRBD1	TRBJ1-1	14	TGTGCCAGCTCCCAGCAGGGGGCGAGCACTGAAGCTTTCTTT	CASSQQGASTEAFF
TRBV27	NA	TRBD1	TRBJ1-1	14	TGTGCCAGCAGTCGGGGGACAGGGGGCACTGAAGCTTTCTTT	CASSRGTGGTEAFF
TRBV18	NA	NA	TRBJ1-6	18	TGTGCCAGCTCACCCCCTCTTAGACACAGATCATATAATTCACCCCTCCACTTT	CASSPPLRHRSYNSPLHF
TRBV20-1	NA	NA	TRBJ1-3	11	TGCAGTGCTAGCTCCGGAGTCACCATATATTTT	CSASSGVTIYF
TRBV6-6	NA	NA	TRBJ1-5	12	TGTGCCAGCAGCCCCCTCAATCAGCCCCAGCATTTT	CASSPLNQPQHF
TRBV11-3	once	NA	TRBJ1-4	12	TGTGCCAGCAGCTTACGGGAGGAAAAACTGTTTTTT	CASSLREEKLFF
TRBV18	NA	NA	TRBJ1-2	13	TGTGCCAGCTCACCACAACAGGACTATGGCTACACCTTC	CASSPQQDYGYTF
TRBV6-5	NA	NA	TRBJ1-2	15	TGTGCCAGCAGTTCACGTGAGGGAGGGAGGTATGGCTACACCTTC	CASSSREGGRYGYTF
TRBV6-4	NA	NA	TRBJ2-3	16	TGTGCCAGCAGTGATGAACCCGAGCGGTGCACAGATACGCAGTATTTT	CASSDEPERCTDTQYF
TRBV11-2	NA	NA	TRBJ1-2	13	TGTGCCAGCAGCTTTCTTGAGGGCAGGGGCTACACCTTC	CASSFLEGRGYTF
TRBV27	NA	TRBD1	TRBJ1-2	16	TGTGCCAGCAGTTTATCGTCGACAGGGAGGTTGGGTGGCTACACCTTC	CASSLSSTGRLGGYTF
TRBV18	NA	NA	TRBJ2-1	13	TGTGCCAGCTCACCACTACAGGGCAATGAGCAGTTCTTC	CASSPLQGNEQFF
TRBV12-3/TRBV12-4	few	TRBD1	TRBJ1-5	13	TGTGCCAGCAGTTTGACAGGGGGTCAGCCCCAGCATTTT	CASSLTGGQPQHF
TRBV7-2	NA	TRBD2	TRBJ2-3	15	TGTGCCAGCAGCCCCGGACTAGCGGGGTTAGATACGCAGTATTTT	CASSPGLAGLDTQYF
TRBV18	NA	NA	TRBJ1-6	16	TGTGCCAGCTCAACTCAGGGGTCGGCGAATAATTCACCCCTCCACTTT	CASSTQGSANNSPLHF
TRBV7-7	NA	NA	TRBJ2-2	14	TGTGCCAGCACGACGGGAGCAAATACCGGGGAGCTGTTTTTT	CASTTGANTGELFF
TRBV5-1	NA	TRBD1	TRBJ2-5	15	TGCGCCAGCAGCTTGGGACAGGGCCTCCAAGAGACCCAGTACTTC	CASSLGQGLQETQYF